A selection of T cell receptor beta chains follows, all from one sample in a study of T cell repertoires in cytomegalovirus infection. TCRdb re-analysed the reads in MiXCR, keeping a single row per CDR3 protein. Counted here are around 570,000 distinct CDR3 sequences, approximately 40% occurring once; the ten biggest clones make up around 48%. Antigens of these TCRs are unknown. Material: cultured PBMCs, obtained from culture after CMV antigen stimulation. The receptors shown here come from a human donor in good health (CMV status not recorded). Some clones in this sample may be carry-over from other donors' samples. The CDR3 runs from the conserved cysteine through the conserved F or W. D genes are given only for firm matches. Size is stated for part of the rows, as once, few or many counts, or as a class when the clone is expanded.

TRBV12-3/TRBV12-4	TRBJ1-2	TRBD1	few	CASSPVGRTGGSNYGYTF	TGTGCCAGCAGTCCAGTTGGTCGGACAGGGGGCTCTAACTATGGCTACACCTTC
TRBV7-3	TRBJ2-1	TRBD2	few	CASSPRLAGAAYNEQFF	TGTGCCAGCAGCCCCCGACTAGCGGGAGCCGCCTACAATGAGCAGTTCTTC
TRBV19	TRBJ1-2	.	.	CASSIVDDSYGYTF	TGTGCCAGTAGTATAGTCGACGACAGCTATGGCTACACCTTC
TRBV6-1	TRBJ2-7	.	few	CASSRGGGRVSF	TGTGCCAGCAGCCGAGGCGGTGGACGGGTCTCCTTC
TRBV23-1	TRBJ2-7	.	.	CASLRESGPREQYF	TGCGCCAGCCTGAGAGAGTCGGGGCCACGGGAGCAGTACTTC
TRBV27	TRBJ2-7	.	.	CASSLIADYEQYF	TGTGCCAGCAGTTTAATAGCGGACTACGAGCAGTACTTC
TRBV7-8	TRBJ2-7	.	few	CASSLATGQYEQYF	TGTGCCAGCAGCTTAGCGACCGGACAGTACGAGCAGTACTTC
TRBV28	TRBJ2-7	.	.	CASTLTQGGLQYF	TGTGCCAGCACCCTGACACAGGGAGGTCTGCAGTACTTC
TRBV11-2	TRBJ2-2	.	few	CASSLESGNTGELFF	TGTGCCAGCAGCTTAGAATCGGGGAACACCGGGGAGCTGTTTTTT
TRBV7-6	TRBJ2-1	.	few	CASSPEGNGEQFF	TGTGCCAGCAGCCCGGAGGGAAACGGGGAGCAGTTCTTC
TRBV7-8	TRBJ2-5	.	few	CASRLDSSFGTQYF	TGTGCCAGCAGACTCGATTCTAGTTTTGGGACCCAGTACTTC
TRBV6-5	TRBJ2-5	.	.	CASSSRVTETQYF	TGTGCCAGCAGCTCCAGGGTGACAGAGACCCAGTACTTC
TRBV5-8	TRBJ1-2	.	few	CASSFWGHTINYGYTF	TGTGCCAGCAGCTTTTGGGGACATACAATCAACTATGGCTACACCTTC
TRBV4-1	TRBJ1-4	TRBD1	.	CASSLQGGRGTNEKLFF	TGCGCCAGCAGCTTACAGGGGGGCCGGGGGACTAATGAAAAACTGTTTTTT
TRBV7-9	TRBJ1-1	.	few	CASFGGPKAFF	TGTGCCTCTTTCGGGGGGCCGAAAGCTTTCTTT
TRBV7-2	TRBJ2-7	.	many	CASSFRHGEQYF	TGTGCCAGCAGCTTTAGGCACGGCGAGCAGTACTTC
TRBV2	TRBJ2-3	.	.	CASSDQPTDTQYF	TGTGCCAGCAGTGATCAGCCCACAGATACGCAGTATTTT
TRBV6-1	TRBJ1-2	.	.	CASRSGLAYGYTF	TGTGCCAGCAGGTCAGGGCTCGCCTATGGCTACACCTTC
TRBV4-1	TRBJ1-2	.	.	CASSQEPGHAFNYGYTF	TGCGCCAGCAGCCAAGAACCTGGGCATGCCTTTAACTATGGCTACACCTTC
TRBV27	TRBJ2-1	.	once	CASSPGSSRNEQFF	TGTGCCAGCAGCCCCGGGAGTAGCCGGAATGAGCAGTTCTTC
TRBV7-6	TRBJ2-7	TRBD1	many	CASSFGQGTYEQYF	TGTGCCAGCAGCTTCGGACAGGGGACCTACGAGCAGTACTTC
TRBV5-6	TRBJ2-1	TRBD2	.	CASSRSSGGYNEQFF	TGTGCCAGCAGCCGTTCTAGCGGGGGGTACAATGAGCAGTTCTTC
TRBV28	TRBJ2-7	TRBD1	.	CASTRVTGAVGQYF	TGTGCCAGCACAAGAGTGACAGGGGCGGTTGGGCAGTACTTC
TRBV5-6	TRBJ2-7	.	few	CASSFPGRGAEQYF	TGTGCCAGCAGCTTCCCAGGGCGCGGGGCCGAGCAGTACTTC
TRBV7-2	TRBJ2-7	TRBD2	many	CASSLRGGGSSYEQYF	TGTGCCAGCAGCTTACGTGGGGGGGGGAGCTCCTACGAGCAGTACTTC
TRBV7-2	TRBJ2-1	.	.	CATKLGDFYNEQFF	TGTGCCACCAAACTAGGTGATTTCTACAATGAGCAGTTCTTC
TRBV7-2	TRBJ1-6	.	many	CASSSRNSPLHF	TGTGCCAGCAGCTCTAGGAATTCACCCCTCCACTTT
TRBV12-5	TRBJ2-5	TRBD2	.	CASGQGLAGQETQYF	TGTGCTAGTGGCCAGGGACTAGCGGGCCAAGAGACCCAGTACTTC
TRBV6-1	TRBJ2-1	.	.	CASGFVALSLHEQFF	TGTGCCAGCGGGTTTGTGGCGCTCAGTCTCCATGAGCAGTTCTTC
TRBV7-2	TRBJ1-1	.	few	CASSPSPAGGTEAFF	TGTGCCAGCAGCCCCAGCCCGGCTGGGGGCACTGAAGCTTTCTTT
TRBV7-2	TRBJ2-3	.	once	CASSPRGGGRGTDTQYF	TGTGCCAGCAGCCCCAGGGGGGGGGGGCGCGGCACAGATACGCAGTATTTT
TRBV6-1	TRBJ2-7	TRBD1	few	CASRLQGAGEQYF	TGTGCCAGCAGGCTACAGGGGGCTGGAGAGCAGTACTTC
TRBV10-3	TRBJ1-2	TRBD1	.	CASGDRGRDGYTF	TGTGCCAGTGGGGACAGGGGGCGCGATGGCTACACCTTC
TRBV6-5	TRBJ1-6	.	few	CASSSVGEPLHF	TGTGCCAGCAGCTCCGTGGGGGAGCCCCTCCACTTT